This is a list of T cell receptor beta chains from one sample in a study of cytomegalovirus exposure and HLA in healthy donors. Clones were sequenced by immunoSEQ multiplex PCR, and TCRdb holds only the in-frame ones, with some missing. Of around 100,000 clones in the sample, roughly 71% were seen once. The sequencing sample was made of PBMCs. These receptor sequences come from a man in his forties in good health and CMV-seropositive. Each CDR3 is given with its conserved first and last residue. The D gene is left open where the match is weak. Expanded clones get a size class; other rows say once, few or many, or leave the size out.

>TRBV19|TRBD1|TRBJ1-2|NA
TGTGCCAGTAGTAAACCGGGACAGGGGACCGGCTACACCTTC
CASSKPGQGTGYTF
>TRBV7-3|TRBD1|TRBJ1-1|NA
TGTGCCAGCAGCTTGGCGGGGACAGGGAGGGACACTGAAGCTTTCTTT
CASSLAGTGRDTEAFF
>TRBV4-3|NA|TRBJ2-5|few
TGCGCCAGCAGCCAAGGGCGGACTCCCAGAGAGACCCAGTACTTC
CASSQGRTPRETQYF
>TRBV6-5|NA|TRBJ1-2|NA
TGTGCCAGCAGCGTACTGGGCGATGGCTACACCTTC
CASSVLGDGYTF
>TRBV9|TRBD2|TRBJ2-1|NA
TGTGCCAGCAGCGCTAGCGGGAAGGGGTACAATGAGCAGTTCTTC
CASSASGKGYNEQFF
>TRBV19|NA|TRBJ1-1|few
TGTGCCAGTAGTACCAGGGTGATCAGTGAAGCTTTCTTT
CASSTRVISEAFF
>TRBV7-2|TRBD2|TRBJ2-7|NA
TGTGCCAGCAGCCGGGGACTAGGGCGGGACGGCGAGCAGTACTTC
CASSRGLGRDGEQYF
>TRBV11-2|TRBD1|TRBJ1-2|few
TGTGCCAGCAGCCTAACCCCCCCCGGGACAGGGAATATCTATGGCTACACCTTC
CASSLTPPGTGNIYGYTF
>TRBV27|NA|TRBJ1-1|NA
TGTGCCAGCAGTTTAGGGGCAGGGTATGAGTCTTTCTTT
CASSLGAGYESFF
>TRBV7-7|TRBD2|TRBJ2-1|NA
TGTGCCAGCAGCACCGTAGCGGGGTACAATGAGCAGTTCTTC
CASSTVAGYNEQFF
>TRBV6-1|NA|TRBJ1-1|NA
TGTGCCAGCAGCCTCATGACAGTGAACACTGAAGCTTTCTTT
CASSLMTVNTEAFF
>TRBV7-3|TRBD1|TRBJ2-7|NA
TGTGCCAGCAGCCCAGGGGGATTAAACTACGAGCAGTACTTC
CASSPGGLNYEQYF
>TRBV28|NA|TRBJ2-7|few
TGTGCCAGCACCCTGACTAGTGGCTACGAGCAGTACTTC
CASTLTSGYEQYF
>TRBV6-1|NA|TRBJ1-1|NA
TGTGCCAGCAGTGAAGCGCTTCGAGGGACTGAAGCTTTCTTT
CASSEALRGTEAFF
>TRBV19|NA|TRBJ1-5|NA
TGTGCCAGTAGTATTCCAGGCCCTTATAGCAATCAGCCCCAGCATTTT
CASSIPGPYSNQPQHF
>TRBV6-1|TRBD1|TRBJ1-2|NA
TGTGCCAGCAGCCTTGACAGGGGAAACTATGGCTACACCTTC
CASSLDRGNYGYTF
>TRBV7-9|TRBD2|TRBJ2-3|few
TGTGCCAGCAGCCGAGCGACTAGCGGGAGGGCAGATACGCAGTATTTT
CASSRATSGRADTQYF
>TRBV5-1|TRBD2|TRBJ2-2|NA
TGCGCCAGCAGCCCGAGATTGACTAGCGGATACACCGGGGAGCTGTTTTTT
CASSPRLTSGYTGELFF
>TRBV27|NA|TRBJ2-3|NA
TGTGCCAGCAGTGCGACAGATACGCAGTATTTT
CASSATDTQYF
>TRBV30|NA|TRBJ1-5|few
TGTGCCTGGAACGGGGGGGCAATCAATCAGCCCCAGCATTTT
CAWNGGAINQPQHF
>TRBV12-2|NA|TRBJ1-1|few
TGTGCAAGTCGCTTAGTAAGGAGGTCACGCGCGGGGACTGAAGCTTTCTTT
CASRLVRRSRAGTEAFF
>TRBV15|TRBD2|TRBJ2-1|NA
TGTGCCACCAGCAGAGATATAGCGGGAGGTCGGAATGAGCAGTTCTTC
CATSRDIAGGRNEQFF
>TRBV27|NA|TRBJ1-1|NA
TGTGCCAGCAGTTTAGGGGGCCTGAACACTGAAGCTTTCTTT
CASSLGGLNTEAFF
>TRBV6-1|NA|TRBJ1-2|NA
TGTGCCAGCAGAGGACAGAGATATGGCTACACCTTC
CASRGQRYGYTF
>TRBV5-6|TRBD2|TRBJ2-3|NA
TGTGCCAGCAGCGGGAGGGCCAGAGATACGCAGTATTTT
CASSGRARDTQYF
>TRBV9|NA|TRBJ2-2|NA
TGTGCCAGCAGCGTAGGTTTGAGGGCCGGGGAGCTGTTTTTT
CASSVGLRAGELFF
>TRBV5-1|NA|TRBJ2-6|NA
TGCGCCAGCAGCTCTGGACAGACCTCTGGGGCCAACGTCCTGACTTTC
CASSSGQTSGANVLTF
>TRBV2|NA|TRBJ1-4|NA
TGTGCCAGCAACGGGGGTGAAAAACTGTTTTTT
CASNGGEKLFF
>TRBV6-6|NA|TRBJ1-1|NA
TGTGCCAGCAGTTGGGACACGATGAACACTGAAGCTTTCTTT
CASSWDTMNTEAFF
>TRBV6-4|NA|TRBJ2-2|NA
TGTGCCAGCAGACTAGCCCCCGAGGGGTCCGGGGAGCTGTTTTTT
CASRLAPEGSGELFF
>TRBV9|TRBD2|TRBJ2-1|NA
TGTGCCAGCAGCCCGGGACTAGCGGAGTACAATGAGCAGTTCTTC
CASSPGLAEYNEQFF
>TRBV5-1|NA|TRBJ1-2|NA
TGCGCCAGCAGCTTGGCGGTAGGGGTTGACTATGGCTACACCTTC
CASSLAVGVDYGYTF
>TRBV2|NA|TRBJ1-5|NA
TGTGCCAGTACACCAGGGGCGGGCAATCAGCCCCAGCATTTT
CASTPGAGNQPQHF
>TRBV7-9|TRBD2|TRBJ2-1|NA
TGTGCCAGCAGCGAAGGACTAGCGGGAGTTGAGCAGTTCTTC
CASSEGLAGVEQFF
>TRBV6-5|TRBD2|TRBJ2-3|NA
TGTGCCAGCTCGAGAGCGGGAACCACAGATACGCAGTATTTT
CASSRAGTTDTQYF
>TRBV13|NA|TRBJ1-1|NA
TGTGCCAGCAGCACCCGGGTGAACACTGAAGCTTTCTTT
CASSTRVNTEAFF
>TRBV7-9|TRBD2|TRBJ2-3|NA
TGTTCCAGCAGTTCGTGGGGGACTAGCGGGAGGTTCCCCCCAGATACGCAGTATTTT
CSSSSWGTSGRFPPDTQYF
>TRBV6-5|TRBD1|TRBJ2-2|NA
TGTGCCAGCGTTATGGGACAGCTCCGCGCCGGGGAGCTGTTTTTT
CASVMGQLRAGELFF
>TRBV6-5|TRBD1|TRBJ2-7|NA
TGTGCCAGCAGCACCCCCGGGACAGGGGATTTGGAGCAGTACTTC
CASSTPGTGDLEQYF
>TRBV7-7|NA|TRBJ2-5|NA
TGTGCAACTTTGGTCGGTCAGGGGGAGACCCAGTACTTC
CATLVGQGETQYF
>TRBV28|NA|TRBJ1-1|NA
TGTGCCAGCAGTCCCCGCGAGGGCTATAAAATGAACACTGAAGCTTTCTTT
CASSPREGYKMNTEAFF
>TRBV18|NA|TRBJ1-2|NA
TGTGCCAGCTCACCCCGCGACAGAGATGGCTACACCTTC
CASSPRDRDGYTF
>TRBV19|NA|TRBJ1-3|few
TGTGCCAGCTATGCGGGGCACTCTGGAAACACCATATATTTT
CASYAGHSGNTIYF
>TRBV5-6|NA|TRBJ1-4|few
TGTGCCAGCCACACGCAGGGTGGCGGGAAAAAACTGTTTTTT
CASHTQGGGKKLFF
>TRBV27|NA|TRBJ2-1|NA
TGTGCCAGCAGTTTCCCAGGGCGCAATGAGCAGTTCTTC
CASSFPGRNEQFF
>TRBV21-1|NA|TRBJ1-5|NA
TGTGCCAGCAGCAAAAAATCGCTAAATCAGCCCCAGCATTTT
CASSKKSLNQPQHF
>TRBV4-1|TRBD1|TRBJ1-5|NA
TGCGCCAGCAGCCATCCGGGACAGGGTGGCAATCAGCCCCAGCATTTT
CASSHPGQGGNQPQHF
>TRBV6-1|TRBD1|TRBJ1-1|NA
TGTGCCAGCACCCGGACAGGGAGTGTGACTGAAGCTTTCTTT
CASTRTGSVTEAFF
>TRBV30|NA|TRBJ2-3|NA
TGTGCCTGGAGTGGTGGCGGTAGCACAGATACGCAGTATTTT
CAWSGGGSTDTQYF
>TRBV11-3|NA|TRBJ2-5|few
TGTGCCAGCAGCGCACAGGGAATACAGACCCAGTACTTC
CASSAQGIQTQYF
>TRBV30|NA|TRBJ1-4|NA
TGTGCCTGTAAAGAGCGGGCCAATAATGAAAAACTGTTTTTT
CACKERANNEKLFF
>TRBV9|TRBD1|TRBJ1-3|NA
TGTGCCAGCAGCGCTTACCGGGACAGGGTTGACTCTGGAAACACCATATATTTT
CASSAYRDRVDSGNTIYF
>TRBV19|TRBD2|TRBJ2-1|NA
TGTGCCAGTAGTTCTAGCGGGAGGGCCTACAATGAGCAGTTCTTC
CASSSSGRAYNEQFF